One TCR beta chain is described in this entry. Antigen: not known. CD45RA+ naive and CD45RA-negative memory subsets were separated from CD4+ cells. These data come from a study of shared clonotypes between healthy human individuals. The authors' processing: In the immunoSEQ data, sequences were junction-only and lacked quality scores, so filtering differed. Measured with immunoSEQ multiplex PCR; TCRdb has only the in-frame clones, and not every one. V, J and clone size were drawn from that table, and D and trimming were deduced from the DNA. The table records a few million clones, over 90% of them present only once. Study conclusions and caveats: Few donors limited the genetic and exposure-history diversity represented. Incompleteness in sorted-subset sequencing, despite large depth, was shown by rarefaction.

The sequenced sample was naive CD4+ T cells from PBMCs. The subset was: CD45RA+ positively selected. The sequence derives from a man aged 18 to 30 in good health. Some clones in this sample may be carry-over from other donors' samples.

The CDR3 DNA reads TGTGCCAGCAGCGTGGGACTGACAGGGGATGATCAGCCCCAGCATTTT. Translation gives CASSVGLTGDDQPQHF. This chain connects TRBV9 to TRBJ1-5; 8 bases fit TRBD1. V dropped 2 bases and J dropped 5; count of bases not matched to a gene: 9. The V gene's germline CDR1 is SGDLS and CDR2 YYNGEE. CDR3 size: 16 residues.